This T cell receptor (beta chain) comes out of a study of blood T cell repertoires in COVID-19. Repertoires were generated with immunoSEQ multiplex PCR, while TCRdb's copy carries only in-frame clones and drops some. The table lists about 76,000 clones, over 70% of them singletons, with about an eighth in the top ten. This clone was found a few times. The receptor was isolated from a human donor in a cohort sampled during active COVID-19. Source material: peripheral blood.

The CDR3 DNA is TGCAGCGGCGGACAGGGGGTTGGCGCAGATACGCAGTATTTT. Amino acid sequence: CSGGQGVGADTQYF. This chain uses TRBV29-1 with TRBJ2-3, with 10 nucleotides matching TRBD1. Germline V gene data show CDR1 as SQVTM and CDR2 as ANQGSEA. This CDR3 contains 14 residues. V shed 7 bases, J shed 4 bases, and the junction held 8 bases outside the gene matches.